The following is a T cell receptor (beta chain) sequence with its context. This record comes from a study of blood T cell repertoires in COVID-19. This CDR3 is built from 13 residues. Trimming pared 6 bases from V and 7 bases from J, leaving 15 bases between. The germline CDR1 and CDR2 sequences are ENHRY and SYGVKD. Libraries were prepared by immunoSEQ multiplex PCR; TCRdb keeps only in-frame clonotypes and omits some of them. The sample carries some 22,000 clones, under 95% recorded once. The sequenced sample consisted of peripheral blood. The chain is built from TRBV10-3 and TRBJ1-1; D is unclear. This TCR derives from a woman aged 45-65 years with active COVID-19. The CDR3 region is CAIRARLGSEAFF. DNA for the CDR3: TGTGCCATCAGGGCCCGTTTGGGGAGTGAAGCTTTCTTT.